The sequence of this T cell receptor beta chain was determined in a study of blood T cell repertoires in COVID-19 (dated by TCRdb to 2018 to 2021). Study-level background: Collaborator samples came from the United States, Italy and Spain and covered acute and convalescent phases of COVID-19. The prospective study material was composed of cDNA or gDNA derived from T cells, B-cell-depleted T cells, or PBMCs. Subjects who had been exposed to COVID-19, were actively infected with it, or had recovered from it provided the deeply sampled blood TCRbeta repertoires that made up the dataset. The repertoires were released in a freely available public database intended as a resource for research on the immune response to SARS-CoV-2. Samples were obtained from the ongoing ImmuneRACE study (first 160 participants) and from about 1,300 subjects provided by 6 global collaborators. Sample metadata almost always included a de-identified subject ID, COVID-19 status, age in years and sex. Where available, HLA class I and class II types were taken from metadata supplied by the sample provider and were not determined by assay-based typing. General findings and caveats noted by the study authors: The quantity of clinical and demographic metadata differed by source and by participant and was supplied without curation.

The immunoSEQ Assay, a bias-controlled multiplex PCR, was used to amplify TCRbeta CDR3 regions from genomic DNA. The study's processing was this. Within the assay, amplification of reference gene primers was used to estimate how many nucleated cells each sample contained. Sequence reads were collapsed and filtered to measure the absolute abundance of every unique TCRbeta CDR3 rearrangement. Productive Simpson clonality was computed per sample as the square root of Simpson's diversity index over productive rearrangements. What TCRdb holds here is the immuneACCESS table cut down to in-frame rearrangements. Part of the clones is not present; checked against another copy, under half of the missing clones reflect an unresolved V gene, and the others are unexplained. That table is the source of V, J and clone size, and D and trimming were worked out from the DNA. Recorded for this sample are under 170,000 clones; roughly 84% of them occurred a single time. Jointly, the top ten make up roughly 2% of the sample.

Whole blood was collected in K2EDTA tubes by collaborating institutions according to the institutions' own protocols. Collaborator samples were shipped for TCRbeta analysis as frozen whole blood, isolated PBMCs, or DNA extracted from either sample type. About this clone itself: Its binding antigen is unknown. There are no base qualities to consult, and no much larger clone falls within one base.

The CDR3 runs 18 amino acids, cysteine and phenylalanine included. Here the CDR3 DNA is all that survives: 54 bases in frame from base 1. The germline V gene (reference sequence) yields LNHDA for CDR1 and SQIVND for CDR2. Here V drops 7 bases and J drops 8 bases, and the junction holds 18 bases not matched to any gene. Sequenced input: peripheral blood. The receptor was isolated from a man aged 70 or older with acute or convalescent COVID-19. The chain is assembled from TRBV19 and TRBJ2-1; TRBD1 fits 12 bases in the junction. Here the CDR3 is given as CASKRGTGGLFSGDEQFF. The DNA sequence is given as TGTGCCAGTAAGAGGGGGACAGGGGGCCTTTTTTCTGGCGATGAGCAGTTCTTC.